Reported below is one T cell receptor beta chain. The antigen is unknown. The CDR3 sequence is 11 residues long. The ends were cut back, 3 bases at V and 4 bases at J, with 4 bases in the middle. From germline, CDR1 is SGHRS and CDR2 YFSETQ. The assay was immunoSEQ multiplex PCR, and TCRdb's table has in-frame clones only and misses some. Of roughly 140,000 clones in the sample, under 95% were seen once. This sample is part of a study of OX40 agonist ivuxolimab in advanced cancers. Overall study results and limits: More expanded clones were found, on average, in CD8+ than in CD4+ T cells.

This sample comprised CD4+ or CD8+ T cells sorted from blood, obtained in a trial of the OX40 agonist ivuxolimab. The J gene is TRBJ1-2, the V gene TRBV5-1; D gene uncertain. This receptor was taken from an adult with an advanced solid tumor such as melanoma, head and neck, liver or kidney cancer. The CDR3 nucleotides read TGCGCCAGCAGCTCCCGCTATGGCTACACCTTC. This gives the protein CASSSRYGYTF.